These 23 T cell receptor beta chains came from one sample sequenced in a study of T cells in Graves' hyperthyroidism and ophthalmopathy. RNA transcripts gave rise to amplified TCR beta CDR3 regions. Initially, a first-round RT-PCR of the TCR CDR3 employed the HTBI primer set. TCRdb called the multiplex PCR reads again in MiXCR, with one record for every CDR3 protein. This sample has some 510,000 distinct CDR3 sequences, with roughly 20% found just once. Sequencing used blood. The source of these receptors is a man aged 18-30 years with Graves' hyperthyroidism.

The rearrangement joins TRBV20-1 to TRBJ1-2; D is ambiguous. V was cut by 3 bases and J by 8 bases, with 13 bases left in between. Germline CDR1 DFQATT, CDR2 SNEGSKA (reference sequence). There are 12 residues in the CDR3. The CDR3 loop reads CSASPDPQGYTF. CDR3 DNA sequence: TGCAGTGCTAGCCCGGATCCCCAGGGCTACACCTTC.

In its sample, this clonotype was seen many times. The V call is TRBV12-3 or TRBV12-4, the J call TRBJ2-7; TRBD2 agrees at 14 bases. CDR3 length: 17 residues. V was clipped by 5 bases and J by 5 bases; unmatched bases: 11. CDR3: CASSLTSGGAIIHEQYF. The CDR3 DNA reads TGTGCCAGCAGTCTGACTAGCGGGGGGGCTATAATCCACGAGCAGTACTTC.

This clonotype was counted many times. The chain joins TRBV28 to TRBJ2-2; TRBD1 aligns across 7 bases. V gave up 6 bases and J gave up 4 bases; unmatched junction bases: 8. The CDR3 totals 15 residues. Germline lookup yields CDR1 MDHEN and CDR2 SYDVKM. Written as DNA, the CDR3 is TGTGCCAGCAGCCCTGGACAGGAGAGCACCGGGGAGCTGTTTTTT. Protein sequence: CASSPGQESTGELFF.

This clonotype was counted at least ten times. V is TRBV28 and J is TRBJ1-5; D may be TRBD1 (5 bases). This CDR3 region has 15 residues. V was shortened by 2 bases and J by 5 bases, with 13 bases between the two germline ends. Per germline, CDR1 MDHEN and CDR2 SYDVKM. The CDR3, as DNA: TGTGCCAGCAGTTTAGGGCAGGGTGGTTATCAGCCCCAGCATTTT. Its protein product is CASSLGQGGYQPQHF.

As regards this clonotype: One end of the junction is discordant with germline, which a read error may explain. This chain connects TRBV6-1 to TRBJ1-2, with 7 positions matching TRBD1. The CDR3 length is 13 residues. The germline CDR1 and CDR2 sequences are MNHNS and SASEGT. CDR3 sequence: CATIGQANYDYTF. The DNA of the CDR3 is TGTGCCACAATCGGACAGGCTAACTATGACTACACCTTC.

This clonotype has ten or more counts. The CDR3 region is CASSIARAGQPQHF. For the CDR3, the DNA is TGTGCCAGTAGTATCGCCAGGGCGGGTCAGCCCCAGCATTTT. The rearrangement joins TRBV19 to TRBJ1-5; D possibly corresponds to TRBD1 (5 bases). V lost 3 bases and J 6 bases, leaving 12 bases between the germline ends. CDR1 is LNHDA and CDR2 is SQIVND in the germline V gene (reference sequence). This CDR3 has 14 amino acids.

This clonotype was observed many times. V gene TRBV7-9 combines with J gene TRBJ1-5; a weak D match, TRBD1 (5 bases). Trimming left V 5 bases short and J 9 bases short, with 11 bases between. Germline loops: CDR1 SEHNR, CDR2 FQNEAQ (reference sequence). CDR3 length: 12 amino acids. The CDR3 region is CASSVTQGPQHF. Written as DNA, the CDR3 is TGTGCCAGCAGCGTCACCCAGGGGCCCCAGCATTTT. The full variable domain, completed using reference TRBV7-9 and TRBJ1-5, is DTGVSQNPRHKITKRGQNVTFRCDPISEHNRLYWYRQTLGQGPEFLTYFQNEAQLEKSRLLSDRFSAERPKGSFSTLEIQRTEQGDSAMYLCASSVTQGPQHFGDGTRLSIL.

The chain employs TRBV4-1 and TRBJ1-5; 7 positions match TRBD1. The V gene's germline CDR1 is MGHRA and CDR2 YSYEKL. Trimming cost V 1 base and J 6 bases; bases outside gene matches: 3. The CDR3 spans 14 residues. CDR3 DNA: TGCGCCAGCAGCCAAGGGGACAGTGTTCAGCCCCAGCATTTT. This codes for CASSQGDSVQPQHF.

This clonotype was detected many times. The chain couples TRBV5-1 to TRBJ1-5; D possibly corresponds to TRBD1 (6 bases). Germline loops: CDR1 SGHRS, CDR2 YFSETQ. The CDR3 consists of 14 residues. V lost 2 bases to trimming and J lost 5 bases, with 11 bases between them. The CDR3, as DNA: TGCGCCAGCAGCTTTCGAGGGGGTGATCAGCCCCAGCATTTT. It yields the protein CASSFRGGDQPQHF.

This rearrangement joins TRBV11-2 to TRBJ2-2; TRBD1 or TRBD2 may be the D gene (5 bases each). CDR1 SGHAT and CDR2 FQNNGV come from the germline V gene. V was shortened by 2 bases and J by 4 bases, with 14 bases between the two germline ends. This CDR3 region has 16 residues. CDR3 nucleotide sequence: TGTGCCAGCAGCTTAATTGTCAGGGCGGGCACCGGGGAGCTGTTTTTT. Amino acids: CASSLIVRAGTGELFF.

This clonotype was counted at least ten times. The chain uses TRBV20-1 and TRBJ2-7, with TRBD2 matching over 7 bases. The CDR3 contains 13 residues. V lost 1 base and J lost 1; bases outside the gene matches: 1. Germline assignment: CDR1 DFQATT and CDR2 SNEGSKA (reference sequence). CDR3: CSARVRGSYEQYF. The CDR3, as DNA: TGCAGTGCTAGAGTGCGGGGGTCCTACGAGCAGTACTTC.

This clonotype was observed many times. This chain links TRBV20-1 with TRBJ2-5; no definite D call. Germline values: CDR1 DFQATT, CDR2 SNEGSKA (reference sequence). CDR3 length: 11 residues. Trimming removed 6 bases from V and 7 bases from J, with 12 bases in between. CDR3 amino acids: CSANLKGTQYF. Written as DNA, the CDR3 is TGCAGTGCCAACCTGAAGGGGACCCAGTACTTC.

This clonotype was counted only a few times. The rearrangement joins TRBV6-1 to TRBJ1-5; D is perhaps TRBD1 (5 bases). This CDR3 contains 15 residues. With 1 base removed from V and 5 bases from J, the gap between germline ends came to 12 bases. Looked up from germline, CDR1 is MNHNS and CDR2 is SASEGT. The CDR3 sequence is CASSEVGGRDQPQHF. CDR3 nucleotides: TGTGCCAGCAGTGAAGTCGGGGGAAGGGATCAGCCCCAGCATTTT.

The J gene is TRBJ2-7, the V gene TRBV7-2; the D gene is possibly TRBD1 (6 bases). Germline V gene lookup returns CDR1 SGHTA and CDR2 FQGNSA. Trimming took 5 bases from V and 4 from J, leaving 30 bases between them. CDR3 length: 19 amino acids. The CDR3 reads CASSPNKVPVSDRRYEQYF. CDR3 bases: TGTGCCAGCAGCCCCAATAAGGTCCCGGTTTCGGACAGAAGGTACGAGCAGTACTTC.

The chain joins TRBV5-1 to TRBJ1-1, with a tentative D call TRBD1 (5 bases). The CDR3 has 15 amino acids. The V end was cut by 3 bases, the J end by 7 bases, with 19 bases between. Germline V gene sequence: CDR1 SGHRS, CDR2 YFSETQ. The CDR3 loop is CASSYDRTGVFEAFF. The DNA for the CDR3 is TGCGCCAGCAGCTACGACAGAACTGGGGTCTTTGAAGCTTTCTTT.

The chain joins TRBV12-3 or TRBV12-4 to TRBJ2-2; D possibly matches TRBD1 or TRBD2 (7 bases each). The ends were cut back, 3 bases at V and 5 bases at J, with 19 bases in the middle. The CDR3 is made up of 17 amino acids. In nucleotides, the CDR3 is TGTGCCAGCAGTTTGCCACAGCAGGGGGGAGGGACCGGGGAGCTGTTTTTT. Amino acid sequence: CASSLPQQGGGTGELFF.

This clonotype was seen repeatedly, ten times or more. The gene calls are TRBV12-3 or TRBV12-4 and TRBJ1-2, with D perhaps TRBD1 (6 bases). This CDR3 comprises 13 residues. V gave up 4 bases and J gave up 5 bases, with 11 bases separating them. The DNA of the CDR3 is TGTGCCAGCAGTTCTACAGGGCGGTATGGCTACACCTTC. Its protein is CASSSTGRYGYTF.

In its sample, this clonotype was seen a few times. The chain is built from TRBV11-2 and TRBJ2-2; possibly TRBD2 for D (5 bases). This CDR3 spans 16 amino acids. The V end was cut by 4 bases, the J end by 5 bases, with 17 bases between. CDR1 SGHAT and CDR2 FQNNGV come from the germline V gene. This chain's CDR3 is CASSSRRELGTGELFF. The CDR3 coding sequence is TGTGCCAGCAGCTCACGAAGGGAGTTGGGTACCGGGGAGCTGTTTTTT.

This clonotype occurred many times. The chain links TRBV20-1 to TRBJ2-5; D perhaps matches TRBD1 (5 bases). Looked up from germline, CDR1 is DFQATT and CDR2 is SNEGSKA (reference sequence). This CDR3 has 14 amino acids. V lost 6 bases and J lost 1, with 15 bases in between. CDR3 sequence: CSAHRHPPQETQYF. The CDR3 coding sequence is TGCAGTGCCCACAGGCATCCACCCCAAGAGACCCAGTACTTC.

This clonotype came up many times. The gene calls are TRBV6-5 and TRBJ1-5; a weak D match, TRBD1 (6 bases). Per germline, CDR1 MNHEY and CDR2 SVGAGI. V dropped 6 bases and J dropped 3 bases, with 15 bases sitting between them. The CDR3 has 15 amino acids. CDR3 residues: CASSIRTVLNQPQHF. For the CDR3, the DNA is TGTGCCAGCAGCATAAGGACAGTCCTCAATCAGCCCCAGCATTTT.

This clonotype was counted many times. V and J are TRBV25-1 and TRBJ1-1; 8 bases are a match to TRBD1. This CDR3 region has 16 residues. Germline assignment: CDR1 MGHDK and CDR2 SYGVNS. V lost 3 bases and J lost 3; bases outside the gene matches: 9. The CDR3 sequence: CASSDAPQGEDTEAFF. For the CDR3, the DNA is TGTGCCAGCAGTGACGCACCACAGGGGGAGGACACTGAAGCTTTCTTT.

The rearrangement joins TRBV4-2 to TRBJ1-2; a possible D gene is TRBD1 (6 bases). The V gene's germline CDR1 is LGHNA and CDR2 YNFKEQ. The CDR3 spans 16 residues. V dropped 1 base and J dropped 2 bases, with 14 bases sitting between them. In nucleotides, the CDR3 is TGTGCCAGCAGCCAAGTGGCAGGGGTTAAAAACTATGGCTACACCTTC. This gives the protein CASSQVAGVKNYGYTF.

This clonotype was seen a few times. The chain joins TRBV7-8 to TRBJ2-4; D is undetermined. This CDR3 contains 12 residues. Germline lookup yields CDR1 SGHVS and CDR2 FQNEAQ. The ends were cut back, 1 base at V and 7 bases at J, with 5 bases in the middle. CDR3 protein: CASSLELNIQYF. The CDR3 DNA sequence: TGTGCCAGCAGCTTAGAGCTGAACATTCAGTACTTC.